What follows is one T cell receptor beta chain and its context. The antigen remains undetermined. The donors formed part of the approximately 120-subject validation cohort, distinct from the roughly 640-subject first cohort. TCRdb's table, derived via immunoSEQ multiplex PCR, lists solely in-frame clones and lacks some. The sample lists a few hundred thousand clones; just over 85% were seen once. Per germline, CDR1 SQVTM and CDR2 ANQGSEA. V was clipped by 8 bases and J by 2 bases, with 13 bases between them. The CDR3 spans 12 residues. The data were taken from a study of cytomegalovirus exposure and HLA in healthy donors. Notes on the study in general: In the 120 validation repertoires, a later analysis found that first-cohort TCR clusters tended to co-occur.

The chain has TRBV29-1 and TRBJ2-7, with TRBD2 as a possible D gene (5 bases). The receptor's source is a woman younger than 30 in good health and CMV-seronegative. Input material: PBMCs. CDR3 protein: CSILRGPYEQYF. DNA of the CDR3: TGCAGCATACTCAGAGGGCCCTACGAGCAGTACTTC.